These T cell receptor beta chains were read from a single sample in a study of T cells in Graves' hyperthyroidism and ophthalmopathy. TCRdb used MiXCR to reprocess the multiplex PCR reads, holding one entry per CDR3 protein. Altogether under 350,000 distinct CDR3 sequences are present, over 20% being singletons, with the ten largest covering roughly 52%. The sequenced material came from blood. The receptors were sampled from a woman between 50 and 59 years old with Graves' hyperthyroidism. Each CDR3 is given with its conserved first and last residue.

j_gene | v_gene | CDR3aa
TRBJ2-1 | TRBV19 | CASSPPAGGFNEQFF
TRBJ2-3 | TRBV5-1 | CASSFGSGRTSDTQYF
TRBJ2-7 | TRBV19 | CATSPGTGTGTTYEQYF
TRBJ1-1 | TRBV18 | CASSVVSTGKSTEAFF
TRBJ1-2 | TRBV20-1 | CSAKGGYTF
TRBJ2-7 | TRBV28 | CASRLAGTGYEQYF
TRBJ2-3 | TRBV11-2 | CASSFDPVGDTQYF
TRBJ2-1 | TRBV11-3 | CASSTSLTSYNEQFF
TRBJ2-3 | TRBV24-1 | CATSDPQVFTDTQYF
TRBJ2-1 | TRBV29-1 | CSVARQGYNEQFF
TRBJ1-2 | TRBV12-3/TRBV12-4 | CASSLTSDGGNYGYTF
TRBJ1-3 | TRBV2 | CARAKGYGNTIYF
TRBJ2-2 | TRBV19 | CASSIAPGVTGELFF
TRBJ2-7 | TRBV20-1 | CSAITGSAYEQYF
TRBJ2-2 | TRBV11-2 | CASRSNTGELFF
TRBJ1-4 | TRBV29-1 | CSVTPGTNEKLFF
TRBJ2-3 | TRBV20-1 | CSAKGGSRAGGSTDTQYF
TRBJ2-3 | TRBV2 | CASSETSTDTQYF
TRBJ2-1 | TRBV5-1 | CASSLGDSFDEQFF
TRBJ2-1 | TRBV6-1 | CASKRGGRGDEQFF
TRBJ2-3 | TRBV7-7 | CASSLGTGDSDTQYF
TRBJ2-7 | TRBV20-1 | CSARSGRGIDEQYF
TRBJ2-7 | TRBV12-3/TRBV12-4 | CASSFFLASGEQYF